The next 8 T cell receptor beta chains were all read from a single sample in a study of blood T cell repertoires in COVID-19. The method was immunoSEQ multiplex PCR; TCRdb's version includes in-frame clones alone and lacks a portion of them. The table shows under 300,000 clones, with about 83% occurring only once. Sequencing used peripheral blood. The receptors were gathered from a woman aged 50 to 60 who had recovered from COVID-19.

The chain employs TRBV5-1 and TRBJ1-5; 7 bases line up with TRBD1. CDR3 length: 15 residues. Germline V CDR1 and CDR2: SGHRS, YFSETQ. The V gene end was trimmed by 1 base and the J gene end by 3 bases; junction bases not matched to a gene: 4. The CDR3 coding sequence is TGCGCCAGCAGCTTGACTGGACAGGCCAATCAGCCCCAGCATTTT. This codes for CASSLTGQANQPQHF. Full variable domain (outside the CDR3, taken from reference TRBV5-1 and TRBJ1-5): KAGVTQTPRYLIKTRGQQVTLSCSPISGHRSVSWYQQTPGQGLQFLFEYFSETQRNKGNFPGRFSGRQFSNSRSEMNVSTLELGDSALYLCASSLTGQANQPQHFGDGTRLSIL.

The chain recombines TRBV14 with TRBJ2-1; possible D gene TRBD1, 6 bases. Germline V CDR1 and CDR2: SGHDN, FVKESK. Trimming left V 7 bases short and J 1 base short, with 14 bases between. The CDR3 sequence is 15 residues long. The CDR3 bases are TGTGCCAGCAACTCACGGACAGATTCCTACAATGAGCAGTTCTTC. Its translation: CASNSRTDSYNEQFF.

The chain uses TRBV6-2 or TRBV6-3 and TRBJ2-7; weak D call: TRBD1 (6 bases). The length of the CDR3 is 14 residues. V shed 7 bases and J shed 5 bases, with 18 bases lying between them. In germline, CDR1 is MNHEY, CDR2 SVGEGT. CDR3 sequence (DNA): TGTGCCAGCATCCCGGGGCAGGGGACCGACGAGCAGTACTTC. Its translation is CASIPGQGTDEQYF.

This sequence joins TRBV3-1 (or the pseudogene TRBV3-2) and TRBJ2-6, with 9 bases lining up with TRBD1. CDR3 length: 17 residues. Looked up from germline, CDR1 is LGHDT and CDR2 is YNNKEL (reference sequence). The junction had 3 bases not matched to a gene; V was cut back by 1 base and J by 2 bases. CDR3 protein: CASSQVRQGAGANVLTF. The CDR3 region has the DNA TGTGCCAGCAGCCAAGTCAGACAGGGGGCTGGGGCCAACGTCCTGACTTTC.

CDR3 DNA: TGCAGCGTTGAAGTAAGGGGGAGCACTGAAGCTTTCTTT. Amino acids: CSVEVRGSTEAFF. This chain joins TRBV29-1 and TRBJ1-1, with a possible D match to TRBD1 (6 bases). This CDR3 has 13 residues. The ends were cut back, 1 base at V and 4 bases at J, with 10 bases in the middle. Germline V gene lookup returns CDR1 SQVTM and CDR2 ANQGSEA.

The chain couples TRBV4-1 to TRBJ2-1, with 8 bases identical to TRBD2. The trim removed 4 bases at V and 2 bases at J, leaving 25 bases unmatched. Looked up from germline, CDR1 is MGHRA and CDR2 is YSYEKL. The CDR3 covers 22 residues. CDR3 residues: CASSRTRTRGGTIESAYNEQFF. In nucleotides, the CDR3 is TGCGCCAGCAGCCGCACAAGGACCCGGGGGGGCACGATTGAATCGGCCTACAATGAGCAGTTCTTC.

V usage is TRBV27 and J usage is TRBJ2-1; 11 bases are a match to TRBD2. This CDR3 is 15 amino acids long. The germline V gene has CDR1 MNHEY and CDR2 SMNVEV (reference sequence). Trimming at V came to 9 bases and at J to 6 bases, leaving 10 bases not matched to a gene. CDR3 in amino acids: CARGSGTSGINEQFF. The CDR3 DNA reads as TGTGCCAGGGGCTCCGGGACTAGCGGCATCAATGAGCAGTTCTTC.

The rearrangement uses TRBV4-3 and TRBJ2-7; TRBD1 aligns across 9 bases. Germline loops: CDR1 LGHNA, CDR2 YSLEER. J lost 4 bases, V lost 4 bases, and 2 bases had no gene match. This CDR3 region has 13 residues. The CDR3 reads CASSLGQGYEQYF. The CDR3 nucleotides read TGCGCCAGCAGCCTAGGACAGGGGTACGAGCAGTACTTC.